The source of this TCR beta chain is a study of shared T cell receptors in the human thymus. Repertoires were generated with immunoSEQ multiplex PCR, while TCRdb's copy carries only in-frame clones and drops some. The sample records some 700,000 clones, roughly 90% being singletons. There are 14 residues in the CDR3. Germline V gene data show CDR1 as LNHNV and CDR2 as YYDKDF (reference sequence). V was clipped by 3 bases and J by 7 bases, with 12 bases between them. The same sample was also used in a study of human thymus T cells. That paper states: Donors were healthy Finnish infants having corrective surgery for congenital heart defects. Thymus pieces cut out during corrective heart surgery were the tissue that was used. Within thymic and blood repertoires, V and J gene usage appeared to be biased. Related research examined unrelated individuals and reported that their thymic repertoires overlapped highly.

The sequencing input was thymocytes. The source of this sequence is a boy under two years old with a congenital heart defect. The chain carries TRBV15 and TRBJ1-4; tentatively, D is TRBD1 (6 bases). The CDR3 bases are TGTGCCACCAGCAGCTACAGGGATGCTGAAAAACTGTTTTTT. Amino acids: CATSSYRDAEKLFF.